Following are 19 T cell receptor beta chains from one sample sequenced in a study of T-cell memory formation after mild COVID-19. In TCRdb, the 5' RACE reads were re-called with MiXCR into one record per CDR3 protein. This table holds 280,000 or so distinct CDR3 sequences, 7.5% to 9.5% found once. The sample comprised PBMCs or a T cell subset sorted from them (not recorded which). These receptor sequences come from a man aged 18 to 35 who had mild COVID-19 (a few samples of this study predate the infection). Cell type and time point are not known.

This clonotype was seen only a few times. The rearrangement links TRBV20-1 to TRBJ1-2; D remains ambiguous. The CDR3 consists of 11 residues. V was pared by 2 bases and J by 7 bases, with 8 bases between. In germline, CDR1 is DFQATT, CDR2 SNEGSKA (reference sequence). The CDR3 loop reads CSARLGFGYTF. The CDR3 bases are TGCAGTGCTAGATTAGGGTTTGGCTACACCTTC.

V gene TRBV9 combines with J gene TRBJ2-2, with 11 nucleotides matching TRBD1. Germline V gene sequence: CDR1 SGDLS, CDR2 YYNGEE. The CDR3 consists of 16 residues. V lost 0 bases, J lost 5 bases, and 3 bases stayed unmatched. CDR3 DNA: TGTGCCAGCAGCGTAGGGACAGGGGGCGGAACCGGGGAGCTGTTTTTT. This gives the protein CASSVGTGGGTGELFF.

Only a few counts were recorded for this clonotype. CDR3 residues: CASSPDRGRADTQYF. DNA for the CDR3: TGCGCCAGCAGCCCGGACAGGGGGCGGGCAGATACGCAGTATTTT. The chain is built from TRBV5-1 and TRBJ2-3, with TRBD1 matching over 11 bases. Germline CDR1 reads SGHRS; CDR2 reads YFSETQ. Germline trimming cut 4 bases from V and 4 bases from J; bases unmatched to any gene: 5. The CDR3 length is 15 residues.

In this sample, this clonotype turned up a few times. The J gene is TRBJ2-2, the V gene TRBV20-1; D gene unclear. Germline V lookup: CDR1 DFQATT, CDR2 SNEGSKA (reference sequence). The CDR3 has 12 amino acids. Trimming shortened V by 2 bases and J by 6 bases, and 7 bases separated the two germline ends. DNA for the CDR3: TGCAGTGCTAGAATTTTCTCCGGGGAGCTGTTTTTT. Translating gives CSARIFSGELFF.

The V call is TRBV6-1, the J call TRBJ2-7; TRBD2 matches at 11 bases. The CDR3 is 16 amino acids. Trimming cost V 6 bases and J 6 bases; bases outside gene matches: 13. The germline V gene encodes CDR1 MNHNS and CDR2 SASEGT. CDR3 protein: CASSPRTSGSPGEQYV. DNA for the CDR3: TGTGCCAGCAGCCCCCGGACTAGCGGGTCCCCTGGCGAGCAGTACGTC.

The gene calls are TRBV3-1 and TRBJ1-1, with D unresolved. Trimming shortened V by 3 bases and J by 1 base, and 9 bases separated the two germline ends. The CDR3 consists of 14 residues. Germline values: CDR1 LGHDT, CDR2 YNNKEL (reference sequence). The CDR3 bases are TGTGCCAGCAGCCACCACGGGGAGAACACTGAAGCTTTCTTT. Translating gives CASSHHGENTEAFF.

This clonotype occurred a few times. CDR3 nucleotides: TGTGCCAGTAGTATAGATCGGCGCTACGAGCAGTACTTC. This codes for CASSIDRRYEQYF. The gene calls are TRBV19 and TRBJ2-7; D is undetermined. The CDR3 runs to 13 residues. With 0 bases removed from V and 3 bases from J, the gap between germline ends came to 6 bases. Germline CDR1 reads LNHDA; CDR2 reads SQIVND (reference sequence).

This clonotype was found a few times. The chain joins TRBV4-3 to TRBJ2-5; 12 bases are shared with TRBD2. CDR3 length: 18 amino acids. V lost 3 bases, J lost 2 bases, and 10 bases stayed unmatched. CDR1 and CDR2 from the germline V gene are LGHNA and YSLEER. The CDR3 here is CASSQDVPLAGGQETQYF. For the CDR3, the DNA is TGCGCCAGCAGCCAGGACGTTCCACTAGCGGGGGGTCAAGAGACCCAGTACTTC.

This clonotype showed up just a few times. The J gene is TRBJ2-1, the V gene TRBV5-6; TRBD2 matches at 11 bases. Germline V gene data show CDR1 as SGHDT and CDR2 as YYEEEE. CDR3 length: 16 amino acids. Unmatched junction bases numbered 7, after V lost 2 bases and J lost 6 bases. In DNA form, the CDR3 reads TGTGCCAGCAGCTTCCGGAAGACTAGCGGGGTCAATGAGCAGTTCTTC. Protein sequence: CASSFRKTSGVNEQFF.

This clonotype has a count of ten or more. The chain combines TRBV29-1 with TRBJ1-2; 10 bases align to TRBD1. V lost 4 bases, J lost 10 bases, and 9 bases stayed unmatched. The germline gives CDR1 SQVTM, CDR2 ANQGSEA. This CDR3 contains 13 residues. CDR3 DNA: TGCAGCGTTGGTGTGGGACAGGGGAATTCCTACACCTTC. It yields the protein CSVGVGQGNSYTF.

The genes are TRBV11-2 and TRBJ2-3; D may match TRBD1 or TRBD2 (5 bases each). V lost 8 bases and J lost 1, with 10 bases in between. The CDR3 spans 13 residues. Per the germline V gene, CDR1 is SGHAT and CDR2 is FQNNGV. Here the CDR3 DNA reads TGTGCCAGCGGGGTGGGGGGCACAGATACGCAGTATTTT. This translates into CASGVGGTDTQYF.

This clonotype was detected a few times. J is TRBJ1-1 and V is TRBV4-1; TRBD1 might be the D (6 bases). The germline V gene encodes CDR1 MGHRA and CDR2 YSYEKL. Deletions cut 1 base from V and 2 bases from J, with 8 bases between. This CDR3 is built from 14 residues. The CDR3 region is CASSQGDTNTEAFF. CDR3 nucleotide sequence: TGCGCCAGCAGCCAAGGGGACACCAACACTGAAGCTTTCTTT.

Only one count was recorded for this clonotype. This rearrangement joins TRBV7-9 to TRBJ2-7; TRBD1 matches 11 bases. Germline-derived CDR1 and CDR2 are SEHNR and FQNEAQ (reference sequence). The V and J ends lost 5 bases and 9 bases, in that order; junction bases with no gene match: 9. The CDR3 is made up of 14 amino acids. The CDR3 sequence is CASSQPDRGHWQYF. In DNA form, the CDR3 reads TGTGCCAGCAGCCAGCCGGACAGGGGGCACTGGCAGTACTTC.

The chain links TRBV15 to TRBJ1-6; D unclear. The V end was cut by 0 bases, the J end by 7 bases, with 10 bases between. The germline CDR1 and CDR2 sequences are LNHNV and YYDKDF (reference sequence). The CDR3 sequence is 15 residues long. In DNA form, the CDR3 reads TGTGCCACCAGCAGAGATCTGGGTCAGAATTCACCCCTCCACTTT. Amino acid sequence: CATSRDLGQNSPLHF.

This sequence joins TRBV4-3 and TRBJ2-3; D perhaps matches TRBD1 (5 bases). V dropped 4 bases and J dropped 1 base, with 18 bases sitting between them. The germline V gene has CDR1 LGHNA and CDR2 YSLEER. There are 17 residues in the CDR3. Here the CDR3 DNA reads TGCGCCAGCAGCCTTTTCCCCAGGGATCTTGGCACAGATACGCAGTATTTT. This translates into CASSLFPRDLGTDTQYF.

This clonotype appeared a few times. The V gene is TRBV4-1, the J gene TRBJ2-7; D is ambiguous. Germline V gene data show CDR1 as MGHRA and CDR2 as YSYEKL. The V and J ends lost 3 bases and 0 bases respectively, with 9 bases between them. The CDR3 is 14 residues long. Written as DNA, the CDR3 is TGCGCCAGCAGCCAGGGCCGGCACTCCTACGAGCAGTACTTC. This sequence encodes CASSQGRHSYEQYF.

This clonotype was counted only a few times. The chain joins TRBV5-6 to TRBJ2-5; tentatively, D is TRBD1 (6 bases). V lost 4 bases and J lost 4, with 17 bases in between. The CDR3 has 15 amino acids. The germline V gene encodes CDR1 SGHDT and CDR2 YYEEEE. This CDR3 is CASSAPQGYLETQYF. Written as DNA, the CDR3 is TGTGCCAGCAGCGCCCCACAGGGCTACTTAGAGACCCAGTACTTC.

The rearrangement joins TRBV4-1 to TRBJ2-4, with 14 nucleotides matching TRBD2. V lost 4 bases and J lost 2; bases outside the gene matches: 1. Germline CDR1 MGHRA, CDR2 YSYEKL. The CDR3 is 16 amino acids. The CDR3 here is CASSRTSGGTKNIQYF. CDR3 DNA sequence: TGCGCCAGCAGCCGGACTAGCGGGGGGACCAAAAACATTCAGTACTTC.

This clonotype was recorded a few times. The rearrangement joins TRBV3-1 to TRBJ1-1; D not resolved. The CDR3 extends over 14 amino acids. V was trimmed by 0 bases and J by 4 bases, leaving 9 bases between them. Germline V gene data show CDR1 as LGHDT and CDR2 as YNNKEL (reference sequence). The DNA of the CDR3 is TGTGCCAGCAGCCAAGACAATGAGTTCACTGAAGCTTTCTTT. Translated: CASSQDNEFTEAFF.